This entry describes one T cell receptor beta chain. V lost 0 bases to trimming and J lost 4 bases; unmatched junction nucleotides: 14. Germline V lookup: CDR1 MNHNS, CDR2 SASEGT. The CDR3 covers 18 residues. The record originates from a study of blood T cell repertoires in COVID-19. Original processing notes: For nucleated cells, counts were estimated from reference gene primer amplification. TCRdb's copy holds only in-frame clones and misses some; the assay was immunoSEQ multiplex PCR. The V and J calls and clone size are taken from that table; D and trimming were inferred from the DNA. The data contain 200,000 to 250,000 clones, approximately 90% of them singletons.

The V and J genes are TRBV6-1 and TRBJ1-2; 7 bases are shared with TRBD1. The receptor was derived from a middle-aged woman with acute COVID-19. The sample taken for sequencing was PBMCs or T cells enriched from blood (not recorded which). CDR3: CASSEAKLLTGFRYGYTF. The DNA of the CDR3 is TGTGCCAGCAGTGAAGCGAAATTATTGACAGGGTTTCGCTATGGCTACACCTTC.